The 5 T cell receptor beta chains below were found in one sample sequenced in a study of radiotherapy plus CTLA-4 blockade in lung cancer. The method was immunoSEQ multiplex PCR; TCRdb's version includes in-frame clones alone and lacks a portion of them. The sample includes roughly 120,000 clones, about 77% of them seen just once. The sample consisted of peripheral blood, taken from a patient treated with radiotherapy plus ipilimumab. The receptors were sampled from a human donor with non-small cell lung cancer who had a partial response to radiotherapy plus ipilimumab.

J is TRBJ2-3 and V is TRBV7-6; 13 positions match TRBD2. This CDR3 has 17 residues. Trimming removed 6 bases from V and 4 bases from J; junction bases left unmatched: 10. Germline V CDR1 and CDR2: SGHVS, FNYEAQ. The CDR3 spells CASSQNAGTSGADTQYF. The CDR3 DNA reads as TGTGCCAGCAGTCAGAACGCTGGGACTAGCGGGGCAGATACGCAGTATTTT.

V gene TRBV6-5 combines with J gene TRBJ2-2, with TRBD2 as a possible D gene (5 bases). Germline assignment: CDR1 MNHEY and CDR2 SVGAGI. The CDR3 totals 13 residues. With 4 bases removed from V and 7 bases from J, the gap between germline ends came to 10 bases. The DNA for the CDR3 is TGTGCCAGCAGTTCGTCAGCGGACGGGGAGCTGTTTTTT. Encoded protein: CASSSSADGELFF.

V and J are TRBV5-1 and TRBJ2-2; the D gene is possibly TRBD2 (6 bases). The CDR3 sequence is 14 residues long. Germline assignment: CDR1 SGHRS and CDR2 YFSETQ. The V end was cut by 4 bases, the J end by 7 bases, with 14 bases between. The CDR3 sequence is CASSPGELGGELFF. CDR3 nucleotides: TGCGCCAGCAGCCCGGGGGAGCTGGGCGGGGAGCTGTTTTTT.

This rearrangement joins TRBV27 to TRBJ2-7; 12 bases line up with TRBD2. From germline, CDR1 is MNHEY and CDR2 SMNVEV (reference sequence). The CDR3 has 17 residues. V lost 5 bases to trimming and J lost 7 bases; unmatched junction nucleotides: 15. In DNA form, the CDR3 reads TGTGCCAGCAGTCTTCGGACTAGCGGGGTACAACCCCTGGAGCAGTACTTC. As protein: CASSLRTSGVQPLEQYF.

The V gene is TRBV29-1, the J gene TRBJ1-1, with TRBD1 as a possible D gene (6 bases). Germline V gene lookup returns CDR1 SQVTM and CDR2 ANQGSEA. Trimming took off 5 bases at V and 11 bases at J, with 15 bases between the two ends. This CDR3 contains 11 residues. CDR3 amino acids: CSVQDSRWAFF. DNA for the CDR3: TGCAGCGTTCAGGACAGCCGTTGGGCTTTCTTT.